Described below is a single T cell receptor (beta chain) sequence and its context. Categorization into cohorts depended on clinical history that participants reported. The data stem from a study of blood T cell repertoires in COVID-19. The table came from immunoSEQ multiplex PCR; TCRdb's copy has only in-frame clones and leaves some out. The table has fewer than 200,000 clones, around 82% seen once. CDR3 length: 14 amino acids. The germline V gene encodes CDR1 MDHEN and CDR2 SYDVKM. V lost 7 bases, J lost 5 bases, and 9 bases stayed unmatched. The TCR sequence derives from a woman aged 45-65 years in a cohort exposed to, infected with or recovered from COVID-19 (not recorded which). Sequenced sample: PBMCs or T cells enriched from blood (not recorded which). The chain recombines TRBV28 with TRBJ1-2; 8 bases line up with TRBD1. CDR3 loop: CASIPPGQAYGYTF. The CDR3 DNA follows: TGTGCCAGCATTCCCCCGGGACAGGCTTATGGCTACACCTTC.